Following are 17 T cell receptor beta chains from one sample sequenced in a study of T-cell memory formation after mild COVID-19. TCRdb redid the calling of the 5' RACE reads with MiXCR, one entry per CDR3 protein. The sample holds hundreds of thousands of distinct CDR3 sequences, roughly 22% seen once. Sequencing was performed on PBMCs or a T cell subset sorted from them (not recorded which). All receptors derive from an adult woman who had mild COVID-19 (a few samples of this study predate the infection). Cell type and time point are not known.

V and J are TRBV24-1 and TRBJ2-3; 7 nucleotides agree with TRBD2. Germline V CDR1 and CDR2: KGHDR, SFDVKD. The CDR3 spans 15 residues. V shed 9 bases and J 0 bases; nucleotides not matched to a gene: 8. The CDR3 coding sequence is TGTGCCACCTCTCCGGGAGGCTCTAGCACAGATACGCAGTATTTT. Its protein is CATSPGGSSTDTQYF.

V and J are TRBV6-5 and TRBJ2-3, with 7 bases matching TRBD1. The CDR3 contains 17 residues. Germline assignment: CDR1 MNHEY and CDR2 SVGAGI. Losses at the gene ends were 2 bases for V and 1 base for J; bases not matched to a gene: 9. The CDR3 here is CASSYGLGQDGTDTQYF. The CDR3 DNA reads TGTGCCAGCAGTTACGGTCTCGGACAGGACGGCACAGATACGCAGTATTTT.

The table lists this clonotype with many counts. This rearrangement joins TRBV6-5 to TRBJ2-7; D not certain. Germline CDR1 reads MNHEY; CDR2 reads SVGAGI. Trimming pared 5 bases from V and 3 bases from J, leaving 5 bases between. This CDR3 has 11 amino acids. The CDR3 coding sequence is TGTGCCAGCAGTACAAACTACGAGCAGTACTTC. Protein: CASSTNYEQYF.

The chain carries TRBV21-1 and TRBJ2-7. TRBV21-1 is a documented pseudogene. The CDR3 loop spans 16 amino acids. The CDR3 spells CASSPPRHESSYEQYF. The CDR3 region has the DNA TGTGCCAGCAGCCCGCCGCGGCACGAGAGCTCCTACGAGCAGTACTTC.

Many counts were recorded for this clonotype. The V call is TRBV4-1, the J call TRBJ1-4; D unresolved. V was shortened by 0 bases and J by 8 bases, with 16 bases between the two germline ends. The CDR3 consists of 16 residues. The V gene's germline CDR1 is MGHRA and CDR2 YSYEKL. This CDR3 reads CASSQDRSRRTEKLFF. In DNA form, the CDR3 reads TGCGCCAGCAGCCAAGATCGGTCGAGACGAACGGAAAAACTGTTTTTT.

This clonotype was counted between two and nine times. The gene calls are TRBV12-3 or TRBV12-4 and TRBJ2-7; D unclear. The V and J ends lost 3 bases and 6 bases respectively, with 12 bases between them. The CDR3 length is 13 residues. This chain's CDR3 is CASSFSQVGEQYF. In DNA form, the CDR3 reads TGTGCCAGCAGTTTCTCGCAGGTTGGCGAGCAGTACTTC.

V usage is TRBV7-8 and J usage is TRBJ1-5, with TRBD1 as a possible D gene (5 bases). Germline CDR1 SGHVS, CDR2 FQNEAQ. This CDR3 spans 15 amino acids. V was shortened by 3 bases and J by 4 bases, with 13 bases between the two germline ends. The CDR3 loop is CASSLGQGWNQPQHF. CDR3 coding DNA: TGTGCCAGCAGCTTGGGGCAGGGTTGGAATCAGCCCCAGCATTTT.

This clonotype was seen many times. The V call is TRBV5-1, the J call TRBJ2-7; TRBD2 is a possible D gene (6 bases). Germline lookup yields CDR1 SGHRS and CDR2 YFSETQ. The CDR3 has 13 amino acids. Trimming took 0 bases from V and 4 from J, leaving 8 bases between them. CDR3: CASSLDGGYEQYF. In nucleotides, the CDR3 is TGCGCCAGCAGCTTGGACGGGGGTTACGAGCAGTACTTC.

This clonotype has a handful of counts. The chain couples TRBV28 to TRBJ2-1; perhaps TRBD2 as D (6 bases). The CDR3 contains 14 residues. V dropped 10 bases and J dropped 7 bases, with 20 bases sitting between them. From germline, CDR1 is MDHEN and CDR2 SYDVKM. Here the CDR3 reads CATIGGGGENEQFF. CDR3 bases: TGTGCCACCATCGGGGGAGGTGGGGAGAATGAGCAGTTCTTC.

The rearrangement links TRBV5-1 to TRBJ1-1, with D tentatively TRBD1 (5 bases). The CDR3 totals 15 residues. The V gene lost 0 bases and the J gene lost 3 bases, with 12 bases spanning the gap. The germline V gene encodes CDR1 SGHRS and CDR2 YFSETQ. This chain's CDR3 is CASSLEGRDHTEAFF. CDR3 DNA sequence: TGCGCCAGCAGCTTGGAAGGCAGGGACCACACTGAAGCTTTCTTT.

This clonotype was seen only a few times. The chain employs TRBV6-2 or TRBV6-3 and TRBJ2-7, with D possibly TRBD2 on 6 matching bases. Germline V gene lookup returns CDR1 MNHEY and CDR2 SVGEGT. Trimming pared 6 bases from V and 2 bases from J, leaving 17 bases between. The CDR3 covers 15 residues. The CDR3, as DNA: TGTGCCAGCAGATCAACCTGGGGGGACCCCTACGAGCAGTACTTC. Its protein product is CASRSTWGDPYEQYF.

In this sample, this clonotype turned up a few times. This rearrangement joins TRBV20-1 to TRBJ2-5; weak D call: TRBD2 (7 bases). The germline V gene encodes CDR1 DFQATT and CDR2 SNEGSKA (reference sequence). The CDR3 totals 16 residues. The CDR3 region has the DNA TGCAGCCCCAGGGGAGGGGAGAGAGCGGGAATTGAGACCCAGTACTTC. Its translation: CSPRGGERAGIETQYF.

The chain carries TRBV11-1 and TRBJ2-3; D unresolved. The CDR3 is 15 residues long. The germline gives CDR1 SGHAT, CDR2 FQDESV (reference sequence). Between the trimmed V and J ends, which lost 1 base and 1 base, there was a span of 9 bases. The DNA of the CDR3 is TGTGCCAGCAGCTTAGAAGCGACCGGCACAGATACGCAGTATTTT. This gives the protein CASSLEATGTDTQYF. Filled out from reference TRBV11-1 and TRBJ2-3, the complete variable domain reads EAEVAQSPRYKITEKSQAVAFWCDPISGHATLYWYRQILGQGPELLVQFQDESVVDDSQLPKDRFSAERLKGVDSTLKIQPAELGDSAMYLCASSLEATGTDTQYFGPGTRLTVL.

This clonotype was observed a few times. The rearrangement uses TRBV19 and TRBJ2-2; D is unclear. The CDR3 consists of 14 residues. Trimming cost V 8 bases and J 8 bases, with 18 bases left between them. The germline V gene has CDR1 LNHDA and CDR2 SQIVND (reference sequence). CDR3 DNA: TGTGCCAGTTTCCCCAGGCTCGGATGGGGGGAGCTGTTTTTT. This encodes CASFPRLGWGELFF.

Note on this clonotype: One end of the junction fails to match germline, which may point to a read error. The J gene is TRBJ1-2, the V gene TRBV7-8; no definite D call. The CDR3 sequence is 12 residues long. Germline V lookup: CDR1 SGHVS, CDR2 FQNEAQ. The CDR3 bases are TGTGCCAGCAGCGCCACCATTTTCCAGACGGTCTTC. The encoded protein is CASSATIFQTVF.

The chain carries TRBV5-1 and TRBJ1-2; weak D call: TRBD1 (5 bases). V shed 4 bases and J shed 2 bases, with 15 bases lying between them. This CDR3 is 15 amino acids long. Germline assignment: CDR1 SGHRS and CDR2 YFSETQ. Here the CDR3 reads CASSAYPGLNYGYTF. The CDR3 region has the DNA TGCGCCAGCAGCGCTTACCCGGGACTAAACTATGGCTACACCTTC.

This clonotype was observed a few times. The V and J genes are TRBV29-1 and TRBJ2-6; tentative D call: TRBD1 (7 bases). Germline lookup yields CDR1 SQVTM and CDR2 ANQGSEA. There are 15 residues in the CDR3. Trimming left V 5 bases short and J 4 bases short, with 15 bases between. The chain's CDR3 is CSVQGGAFGANVLTF. The CDR3 nucleotides are TGCAGCGTTCAGGGGGGCGCTTTCGGGGCCAACGTCCTGACTTTC.